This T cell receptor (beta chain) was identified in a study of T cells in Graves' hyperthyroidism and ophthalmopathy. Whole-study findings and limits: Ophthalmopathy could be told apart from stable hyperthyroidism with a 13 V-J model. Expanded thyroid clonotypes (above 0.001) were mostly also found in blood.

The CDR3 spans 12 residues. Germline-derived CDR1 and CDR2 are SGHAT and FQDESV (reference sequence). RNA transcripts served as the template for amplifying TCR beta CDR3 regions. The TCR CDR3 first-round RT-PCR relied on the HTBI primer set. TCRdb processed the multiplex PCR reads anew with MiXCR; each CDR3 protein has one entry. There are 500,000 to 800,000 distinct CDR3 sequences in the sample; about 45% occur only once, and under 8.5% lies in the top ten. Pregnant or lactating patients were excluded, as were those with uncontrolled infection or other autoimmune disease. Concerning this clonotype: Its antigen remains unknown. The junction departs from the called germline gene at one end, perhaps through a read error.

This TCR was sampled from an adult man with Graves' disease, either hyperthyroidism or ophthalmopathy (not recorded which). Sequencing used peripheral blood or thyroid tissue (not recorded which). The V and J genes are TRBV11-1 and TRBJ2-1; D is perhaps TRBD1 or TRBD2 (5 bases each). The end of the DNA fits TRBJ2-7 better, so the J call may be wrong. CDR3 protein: CASSLRGAEQYF. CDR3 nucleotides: TGCGCCAGCAGCTTAAGAGGGGCCGAGCAGTACTTC.